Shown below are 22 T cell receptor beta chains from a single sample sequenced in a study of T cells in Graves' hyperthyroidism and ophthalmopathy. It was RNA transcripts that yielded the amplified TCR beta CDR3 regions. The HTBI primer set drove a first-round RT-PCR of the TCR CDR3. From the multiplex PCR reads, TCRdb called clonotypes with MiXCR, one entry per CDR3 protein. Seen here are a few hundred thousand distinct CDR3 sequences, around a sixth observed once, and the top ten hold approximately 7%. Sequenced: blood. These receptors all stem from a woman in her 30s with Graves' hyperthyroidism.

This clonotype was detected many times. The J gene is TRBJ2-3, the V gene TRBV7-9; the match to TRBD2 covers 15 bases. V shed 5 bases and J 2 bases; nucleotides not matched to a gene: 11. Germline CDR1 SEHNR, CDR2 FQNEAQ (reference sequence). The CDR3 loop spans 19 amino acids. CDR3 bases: TGTGCCAGCAGCCCCCGGACTAGCGGGAGGGCACGGCCCACAGATACGCAGTATTTT. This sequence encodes CASSPRTSGRARPTDTQYF. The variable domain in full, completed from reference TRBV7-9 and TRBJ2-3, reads DTGVSQNPRHKITKRGQNVTFRCDPISEHNRLYWYRQTLGQGPEFLTYFQNEAQLEKSRLLSDRFSAERPKGSFSTLEIQRTEQGDSAMYLCASSPRTSGRARPTDTQYFGPGTRLTVL.

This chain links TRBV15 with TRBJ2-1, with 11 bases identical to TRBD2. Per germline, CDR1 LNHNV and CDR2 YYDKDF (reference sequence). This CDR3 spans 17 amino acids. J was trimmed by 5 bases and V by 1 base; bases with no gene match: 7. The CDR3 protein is CATSRAIAGGQDNEQFF. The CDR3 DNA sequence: TGTGCCACCAGCAGAGCTATAGCGGGAGGGCAGGACAATGAGCAGTTCTTC.

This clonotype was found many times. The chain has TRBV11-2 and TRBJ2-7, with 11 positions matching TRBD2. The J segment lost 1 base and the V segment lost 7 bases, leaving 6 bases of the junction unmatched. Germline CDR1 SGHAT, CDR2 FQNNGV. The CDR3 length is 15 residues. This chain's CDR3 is CASINRLAGSYEQYF. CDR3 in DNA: TGTGCCAGCATAAATAGACTAGCGGGGTCCTACGAGCAGTACTTC.

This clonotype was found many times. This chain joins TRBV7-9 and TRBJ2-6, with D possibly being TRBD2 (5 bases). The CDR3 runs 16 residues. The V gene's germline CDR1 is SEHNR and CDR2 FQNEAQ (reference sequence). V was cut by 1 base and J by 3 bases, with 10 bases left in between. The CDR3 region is CASSLVSGGGANVLTF. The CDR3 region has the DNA TGTGCCAGCAGCTTAGTCTCCGGAGGTGGGGCCAACGTCCTGACTTTC.

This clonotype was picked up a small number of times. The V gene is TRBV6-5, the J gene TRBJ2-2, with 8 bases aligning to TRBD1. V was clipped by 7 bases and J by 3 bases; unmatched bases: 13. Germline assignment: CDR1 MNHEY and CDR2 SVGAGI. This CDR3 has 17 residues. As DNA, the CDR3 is TGTGCCAGCACTTATGATCCGGGACAGGAGGACACCGGGGAGCTGTTTTTT. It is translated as CASTYDPGQEDTGELFF.

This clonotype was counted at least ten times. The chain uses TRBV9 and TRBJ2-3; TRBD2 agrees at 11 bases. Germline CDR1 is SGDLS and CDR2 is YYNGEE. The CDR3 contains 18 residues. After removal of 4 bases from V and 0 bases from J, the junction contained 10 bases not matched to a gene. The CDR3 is CASSWETSGEYSTDTQYF. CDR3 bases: TGTGCCAGCAGCTGGGAGACTAGCGGGGAGTATAGCACAGATACGCAGTATTTT.

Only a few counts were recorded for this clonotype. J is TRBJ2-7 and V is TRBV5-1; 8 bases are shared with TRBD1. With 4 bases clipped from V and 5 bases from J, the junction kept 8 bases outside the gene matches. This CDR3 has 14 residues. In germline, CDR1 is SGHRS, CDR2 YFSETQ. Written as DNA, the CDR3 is TGCGCCAGCAGCCCCGGACAGGGTACCCACGAGCAGTACTTC. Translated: CASSPGQGTHEQYF. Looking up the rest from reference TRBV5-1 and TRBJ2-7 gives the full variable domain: KAGVTQTPRYLIKTRGQQVTLSCSPISGHRSVSWYQQTPGQGLQFLFEYFSETQRNKGNFPGRFSGRQFSNSRSEMNVSTLELGDSALYLCASSPGQGTHEQYFGPGTRLTVT.

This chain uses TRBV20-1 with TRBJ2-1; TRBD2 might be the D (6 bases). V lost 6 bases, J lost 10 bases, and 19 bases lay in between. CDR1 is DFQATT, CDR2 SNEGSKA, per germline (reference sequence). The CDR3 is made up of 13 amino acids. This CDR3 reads CSALDQRAFEQFF. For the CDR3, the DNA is TGCAGTGCCCTGGACCAGCGGGCTTTCGAGCAGTTCTTC.

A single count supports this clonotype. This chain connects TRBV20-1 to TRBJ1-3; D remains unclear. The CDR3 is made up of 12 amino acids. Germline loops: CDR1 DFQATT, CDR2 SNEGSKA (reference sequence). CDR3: CVVLGSGNTIYF. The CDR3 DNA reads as TGCGTGGTCCTCGGCTCTGGAAACACCATATATTTT.

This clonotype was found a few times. Here the CDR3 reads CASSLGLVFGNEQFF. In nucleotides, the CDR3 is TGTGCCAGCAGTTTGGGACTAGTCTTTGGGAATGAGCAGTTCTTC. The genes are TRBV27 and TRBJ2-1; 8 bases line up with TRBD2. Per the germline V gene, CDR1 is MNHEY and CDR2 is SMNVEV (reference sequence). V dropped 3 bases and J dropped 7; count of bases not matched to a gene: 8. The CDR3 is made up of 15 amino acids.

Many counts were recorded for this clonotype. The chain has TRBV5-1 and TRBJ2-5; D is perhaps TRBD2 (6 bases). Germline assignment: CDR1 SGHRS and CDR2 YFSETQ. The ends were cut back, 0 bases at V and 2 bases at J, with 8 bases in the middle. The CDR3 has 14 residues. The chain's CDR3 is CASSLGRGQETQYF. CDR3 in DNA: TGCGCCAGCAGCTTGGGACGGGGGCAAGAGACCCAGTACTTC.

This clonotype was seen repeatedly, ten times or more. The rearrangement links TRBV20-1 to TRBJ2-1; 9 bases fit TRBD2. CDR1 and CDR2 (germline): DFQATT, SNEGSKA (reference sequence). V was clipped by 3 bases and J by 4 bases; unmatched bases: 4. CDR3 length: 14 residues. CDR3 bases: TGCAGTGCTAGCGGGACTAGCAGATACAATGAGCAGTTCTTC. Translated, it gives CSASGTSRYNEQFF.

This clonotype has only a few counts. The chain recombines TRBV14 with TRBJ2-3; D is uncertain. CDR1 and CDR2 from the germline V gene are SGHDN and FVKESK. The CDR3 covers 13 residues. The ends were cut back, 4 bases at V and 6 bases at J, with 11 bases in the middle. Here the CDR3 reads CASSPTLMDTQYF. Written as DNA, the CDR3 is TGTGCCAGCAGCCCGACCCTTATGGATACGCAGTATTTT. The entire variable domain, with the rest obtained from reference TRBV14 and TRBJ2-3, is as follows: EAGVTQFPSHSVIEKGQTVTLRCDPISGHDNLYWYRRVMGKEIKFLLHFVKESKQDESGMPNNRFLAERTGGTYSTLKVQPAELEDSGVYFCASSPTLMDTQYFGPGTRLTVL.

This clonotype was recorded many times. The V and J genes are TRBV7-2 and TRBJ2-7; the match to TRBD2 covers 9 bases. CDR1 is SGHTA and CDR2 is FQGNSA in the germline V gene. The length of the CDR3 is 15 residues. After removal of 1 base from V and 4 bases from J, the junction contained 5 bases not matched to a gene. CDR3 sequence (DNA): TGTGCCAGCAGCTTAGAAGTAGCGGGAGTTTACGAGCAGTACTTC. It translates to CASSLEVAGVYEQYF.

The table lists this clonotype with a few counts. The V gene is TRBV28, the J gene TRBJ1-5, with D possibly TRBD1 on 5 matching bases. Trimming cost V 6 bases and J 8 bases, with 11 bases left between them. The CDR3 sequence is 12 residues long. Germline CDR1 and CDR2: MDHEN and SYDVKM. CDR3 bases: TGTGCCAGCAGCCTGACCAGGGAGCCCCAGCATTTT. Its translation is CASSLTREPQHF.

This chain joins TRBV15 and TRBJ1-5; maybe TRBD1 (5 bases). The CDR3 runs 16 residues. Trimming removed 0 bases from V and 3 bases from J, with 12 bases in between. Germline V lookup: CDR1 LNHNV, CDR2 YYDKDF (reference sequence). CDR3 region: CATSRDQGTYNQPQHF. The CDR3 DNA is TGTGCCACCAGCAGAGATCAGGGCACCTACAATCAGCCCCAGCATTTT.

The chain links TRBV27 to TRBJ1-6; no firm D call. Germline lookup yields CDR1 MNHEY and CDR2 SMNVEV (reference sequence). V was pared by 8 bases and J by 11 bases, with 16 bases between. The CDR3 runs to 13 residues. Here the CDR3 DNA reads TGTGCCAGCTCCGATGGGGTTGGGGCACCCCTCCACTTT. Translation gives CASSDGVGAPLHF.

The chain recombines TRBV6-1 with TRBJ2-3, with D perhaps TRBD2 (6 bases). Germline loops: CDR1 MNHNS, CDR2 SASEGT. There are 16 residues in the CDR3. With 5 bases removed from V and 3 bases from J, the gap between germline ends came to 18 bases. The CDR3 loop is CASSLTPGRTTDTQYF. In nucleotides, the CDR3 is TGTGCCAGCAGTTTGACTCCCGGGAGAACTACAGATACGCAGTATTTT.

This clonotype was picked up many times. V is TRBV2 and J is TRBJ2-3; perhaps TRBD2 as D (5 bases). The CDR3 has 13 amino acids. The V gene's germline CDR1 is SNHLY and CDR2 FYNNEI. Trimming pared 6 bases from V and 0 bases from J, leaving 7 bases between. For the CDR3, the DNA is TGTGCCAGCAGAGAGCGGAGCACAGATACGCAGTATTTT. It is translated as CASRERSTDTQYF.

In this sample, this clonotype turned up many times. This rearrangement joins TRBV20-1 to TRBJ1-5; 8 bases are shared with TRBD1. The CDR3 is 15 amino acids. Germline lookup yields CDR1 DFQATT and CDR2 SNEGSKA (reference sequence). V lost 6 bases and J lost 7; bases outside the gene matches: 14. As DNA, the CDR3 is TGCAGTGCGAGCGAAAAGACAGGGGCGTTCCAGCCCCAGCATTTT. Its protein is CSASEKTGAFQPQHF.

This CDR3 is CASRRLGRTVDTQYF. For the CDR3, the DNA is TGTGCCAGCAGACGACTAGGAAGAACCGTAGATACGCAGTATTTT. The rearrangement links TRBV6-1 to TRBJ2-3, with D possibly being TRBD2 (6 bases). Germline V CDR1 and CDR2: MNHNS, SASEGT. V dropped 6 bases and J dropped 5 bases, with 18 bases sitting between them. This CDR3 comprises 15 residues.

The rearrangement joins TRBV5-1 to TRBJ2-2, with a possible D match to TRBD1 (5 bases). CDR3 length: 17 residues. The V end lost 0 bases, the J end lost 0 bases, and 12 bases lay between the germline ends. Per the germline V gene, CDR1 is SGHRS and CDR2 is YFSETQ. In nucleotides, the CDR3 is TGCGCCAGCAGCTTGGAGGTCCAGGGCCCGAACACCGGGGAGCTGTTTTTT. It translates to CASSLEVQGPNTGELFF.